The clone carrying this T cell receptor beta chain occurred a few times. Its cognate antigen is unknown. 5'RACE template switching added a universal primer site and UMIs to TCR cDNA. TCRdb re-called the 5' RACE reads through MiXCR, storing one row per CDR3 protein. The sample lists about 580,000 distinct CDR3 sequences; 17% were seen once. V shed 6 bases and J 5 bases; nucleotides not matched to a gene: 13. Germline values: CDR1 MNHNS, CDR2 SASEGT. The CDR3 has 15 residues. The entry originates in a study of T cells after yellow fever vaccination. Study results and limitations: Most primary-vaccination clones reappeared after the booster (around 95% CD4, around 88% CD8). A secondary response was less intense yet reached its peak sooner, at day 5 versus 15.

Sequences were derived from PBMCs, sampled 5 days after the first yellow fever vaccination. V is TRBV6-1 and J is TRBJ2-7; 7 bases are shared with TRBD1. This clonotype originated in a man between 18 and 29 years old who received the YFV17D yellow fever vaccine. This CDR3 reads CASSLRNRGFDEQYF. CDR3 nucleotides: TGTGCCAGCAGCCTCCGAAACAGGGGATTCGACGAGCAGTACTTC.